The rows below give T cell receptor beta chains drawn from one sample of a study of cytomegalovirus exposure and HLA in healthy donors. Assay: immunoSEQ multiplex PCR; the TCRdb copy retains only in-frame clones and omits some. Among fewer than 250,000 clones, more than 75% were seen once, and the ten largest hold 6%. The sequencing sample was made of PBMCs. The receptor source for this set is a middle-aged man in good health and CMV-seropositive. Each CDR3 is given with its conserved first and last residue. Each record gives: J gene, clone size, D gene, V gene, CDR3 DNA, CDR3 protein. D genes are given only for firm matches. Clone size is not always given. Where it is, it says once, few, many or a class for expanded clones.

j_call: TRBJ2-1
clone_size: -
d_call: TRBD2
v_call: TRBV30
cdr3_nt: TGTGCCTGGAGTGTACCGGAGCGGGGGGATGAGCAGTTCTTC
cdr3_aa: CAWSVPERGDEQFF

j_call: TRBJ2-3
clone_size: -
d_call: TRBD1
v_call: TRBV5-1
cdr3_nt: TGCGCCAGCAGCTGGGGGACAGGGGGCGGAAGAGATACGCAGTATTTT
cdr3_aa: CASSWGTGGGRDTQYF

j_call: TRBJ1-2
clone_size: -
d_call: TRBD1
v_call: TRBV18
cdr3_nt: TGTGCCAGCTCACCCACGGGACAGGGGGCCCTAGACTATGGCTACACCTTC
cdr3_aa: CASSPTGQGALDYGYTF

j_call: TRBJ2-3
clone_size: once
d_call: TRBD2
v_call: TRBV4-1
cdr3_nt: TGCGCCAGCAGCCAACCGGGACTAGCGATGGATACGCAGTATTTT
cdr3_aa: CASSQPGLAMDTQYF

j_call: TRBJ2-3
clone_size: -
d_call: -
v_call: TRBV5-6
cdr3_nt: TGTGCCAGCAGCTTTTCCTATAAGATCACAGATACGCAGTATTTT
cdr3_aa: CASSFSYKITDTQYF

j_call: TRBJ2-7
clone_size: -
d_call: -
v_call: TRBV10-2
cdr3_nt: TGCGCCAGCAGTGGCCCGGACTCATCCTACGAGCAGTACTTC
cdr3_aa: CASSGPDSSYEQYF

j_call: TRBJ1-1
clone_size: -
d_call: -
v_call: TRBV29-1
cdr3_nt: TGCAGCGTTGCGGGTCAGACGAACACTGAAGCTTTCTTT
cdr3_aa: CSVAGQTNTEAFF

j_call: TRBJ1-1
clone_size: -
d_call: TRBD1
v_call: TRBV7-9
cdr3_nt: TGTGCCAGCAGCGTCGTTCCAGGGGGCGCAAACACTGAAGCTTTCTTT
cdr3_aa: CASSVVPGGANTEAFF

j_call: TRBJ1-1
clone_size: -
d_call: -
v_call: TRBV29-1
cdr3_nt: TGCAGCGTTGGGGAGGTCATGAACACTGAAGCTTTCTTT
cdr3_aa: CSVGEVMNTEAFF

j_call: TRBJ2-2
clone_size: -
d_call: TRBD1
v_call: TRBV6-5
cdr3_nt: TGTGCCAGCAGCCGGGACAGGGACACCGGGGAGCTGTTTTTT
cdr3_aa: CASSRDRDTGELFF

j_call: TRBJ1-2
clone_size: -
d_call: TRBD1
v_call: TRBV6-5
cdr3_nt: TGTGCCAGCAGTGACAGGGGGCTTAACTATGGCTACACCTTC
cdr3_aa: CASSDRGLNYGYTF

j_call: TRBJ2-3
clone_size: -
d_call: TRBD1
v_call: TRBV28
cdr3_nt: TGTGCCAGCAGTTTCCGGACAGGGGGCCGAGCGGATACGCAGTATTTT
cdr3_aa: CASSFRTGGRADTQYF

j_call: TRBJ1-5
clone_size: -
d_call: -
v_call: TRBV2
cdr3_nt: TGTGCCAGCAGTGGACAGGCGAATCAGCCCCAGCATTTT
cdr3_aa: CASSGQANQPQHF

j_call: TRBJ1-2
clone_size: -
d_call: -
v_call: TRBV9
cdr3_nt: TGTGCCAGCAGCCGAGGGGATCGGAGCGGGCCCTACACCTTC
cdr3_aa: CASSRGDRSGPYTF

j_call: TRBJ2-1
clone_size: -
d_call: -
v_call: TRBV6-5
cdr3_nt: TGTGCCAGCAGTTCCCCTCCGGGACTCTACTTTAATGAGCAGTTCTTC
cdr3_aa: CASSSPPGLYFNEQFF

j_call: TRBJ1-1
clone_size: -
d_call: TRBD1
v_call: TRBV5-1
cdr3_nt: TGCGCCAGCAGCTTGGTGGACAGGGGAGGGAGTAGCACTGAAGCTTTCTTT
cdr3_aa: CASSLVDRGGSSTEAFF

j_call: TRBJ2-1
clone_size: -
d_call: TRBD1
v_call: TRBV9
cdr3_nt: TGTGCCAGCAGCGTGGACTCGGACAGGGTTTTTGCCAATGAGCAGTTCTTC
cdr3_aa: CASSVDSDRVFANEQFF

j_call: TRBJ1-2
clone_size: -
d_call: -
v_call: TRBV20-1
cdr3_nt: TGCAGTGCTCTGGAGCCTTATGGCTACACCTTC
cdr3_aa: CSALEPYGYTF

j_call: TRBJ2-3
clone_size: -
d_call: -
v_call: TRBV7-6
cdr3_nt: TGTGCCAGCAGCTTAGCAGTCGTGTCCGGTGGACGGTACGGGGGTACGCAGTATTTT
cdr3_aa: CASSLAVVSGGRYGGTQYF

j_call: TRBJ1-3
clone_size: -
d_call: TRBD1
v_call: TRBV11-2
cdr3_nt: TGTGCCAGCAGCACCTCACCCGGGACAGGGGGAAACACCATATATTTT
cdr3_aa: CASSTSPGTGGNTIYF

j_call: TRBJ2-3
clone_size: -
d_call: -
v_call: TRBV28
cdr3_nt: TGTGCCAGCAGTTTACTCGGGGGAGGTGAAGATACGCAGTATTTT
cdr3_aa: CASSLLGGGEDTQYF

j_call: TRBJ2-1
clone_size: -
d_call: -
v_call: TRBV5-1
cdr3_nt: TGCGCCAGCAGCTTGTTTTCCTCTCCCTACAATGAGCAGTTCTTC
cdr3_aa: CASSLFSSPYNEQFF

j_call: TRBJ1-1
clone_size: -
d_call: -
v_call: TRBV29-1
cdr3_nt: TGCAGCGTTGTGACAGGCTCGGGGGGCACTGAAGCTTTCTTT
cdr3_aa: CSVVTGSGGTEAFF

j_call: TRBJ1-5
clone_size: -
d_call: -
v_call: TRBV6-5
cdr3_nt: TGTGCCAGCAGCCTACCTAATCAGCCCCAGCATTTT
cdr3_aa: CASSLPNQPQHF

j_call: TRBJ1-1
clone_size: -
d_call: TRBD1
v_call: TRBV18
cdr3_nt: TGTGCCAGCTCACTTCGGGACAGCCCCCTAGCTTTCTTT
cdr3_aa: CASSLRDSPLAFF

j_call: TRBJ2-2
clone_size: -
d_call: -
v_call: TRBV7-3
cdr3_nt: TGTGCCAGCAGCTCGGCGAACACCGGGGAGCTGTTTTTT
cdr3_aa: CASSSANTGELFF

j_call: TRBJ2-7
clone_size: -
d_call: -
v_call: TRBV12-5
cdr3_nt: TGTGCTAGTGGTTTGGGCACATTGCCCACCTACGAGCAGTACTTC
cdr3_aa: CASGLGTLPTYEQYF

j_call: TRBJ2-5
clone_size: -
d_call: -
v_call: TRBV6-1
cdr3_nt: TGTGCCAGCACAGTCGGGCAGGGGGAGACCCAGTACTTC
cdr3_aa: CASTVGQGETQYF

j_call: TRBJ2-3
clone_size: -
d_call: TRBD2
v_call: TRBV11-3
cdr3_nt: TGTGCCAGCAGCTTGGGGCAGCGGGGAACAGATACGCAGTATTTT
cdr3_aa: CASSLGQRGTDTQYF

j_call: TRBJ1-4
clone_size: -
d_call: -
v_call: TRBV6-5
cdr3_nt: TGTGCCAGCAGTGGCCAGGACAGAAAAAAACTGTTTTTT
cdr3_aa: CASSGQDRKKLFF

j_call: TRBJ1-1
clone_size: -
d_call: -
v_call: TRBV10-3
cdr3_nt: TGTGCCATCAGTGGGCCGGGGGTGGCTGAAGCTTTCTTT
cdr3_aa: CAISGPGVAEAFF

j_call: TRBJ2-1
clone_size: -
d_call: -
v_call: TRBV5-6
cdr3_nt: TGTGCCAGCAGCTTCCAGCGGCCCGAAAGAAATGAGCAGTTCTTC
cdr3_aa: CASSFQRPERNEQFF

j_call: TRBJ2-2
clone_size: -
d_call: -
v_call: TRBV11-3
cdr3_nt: TGTGCCAGCAGCGTCCAGGGTACAGTTAACACCGGGGAGCTGTTTTTT
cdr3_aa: CASSVQGTVNTGELFF

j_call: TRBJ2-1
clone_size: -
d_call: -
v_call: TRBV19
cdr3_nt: TGTGCCAGTACCGTGGGAGGAATATACAATGAGCAGTTCTTC
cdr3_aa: CASTVGGIYNEQFF

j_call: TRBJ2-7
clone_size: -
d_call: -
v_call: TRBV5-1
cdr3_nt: TGCGCCAGCAGCTTGGTCCTCTCTCGCGGGCGAGGGTACGAGCAGTACTTC
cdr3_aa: CASSLVLSRGRGYEQYF

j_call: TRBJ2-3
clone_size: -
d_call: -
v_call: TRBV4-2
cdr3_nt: TGTGCCAGCAGCCAGCCCGAGGGAGCCTTAGATACGCAGTATTTT
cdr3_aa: CASSQPEGALDTQYF

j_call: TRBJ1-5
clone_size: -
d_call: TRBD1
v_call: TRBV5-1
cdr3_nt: TGCGCCAGCAGCTTGGTGGGACAGGGGGCTCAGCCCCAGCATTTT
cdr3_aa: CASSLVGQGAQPQHF

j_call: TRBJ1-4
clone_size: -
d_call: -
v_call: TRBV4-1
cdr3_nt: TGCGCCAGCAGCCCCACGACGGGTCACCCCGCAACTAATGAAAAACTGTTTTTT
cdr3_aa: CASSPTTGHPATNEKLFF

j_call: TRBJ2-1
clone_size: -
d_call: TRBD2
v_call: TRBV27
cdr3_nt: TGTGCCAGCAGGACTAGCGGGAGCTCCTACAATGAGCAGTTCTTC
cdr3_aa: CASRTSGSSYNEQFF

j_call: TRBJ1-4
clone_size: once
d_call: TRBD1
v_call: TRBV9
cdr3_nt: TGTGCCAGCGGACAGGGCGATGAAAAACTGTTTTTT
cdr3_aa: CASGQGDEKLFF

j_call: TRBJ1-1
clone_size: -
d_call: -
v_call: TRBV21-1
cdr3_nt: TGTGCCAGCAGCTCCCGGAGAGGGGGGGACACTGAAGCTTTCTTT
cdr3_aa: CASSSRRGGDTEAFF

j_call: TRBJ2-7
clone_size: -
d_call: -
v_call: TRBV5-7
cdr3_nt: TGTGCCAGCAGCTTGGAAAGAAGGGAGCTCAGCCTTTCCTACGAGCAGTACTTC
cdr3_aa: CASSLERRELSLSYEQYF

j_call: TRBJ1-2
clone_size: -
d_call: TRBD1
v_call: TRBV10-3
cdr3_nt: TGTGCCATCAGTGAGTCGGACAGGACTTATGGCTACACCTTC
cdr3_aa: CAISESDRTYGYTF

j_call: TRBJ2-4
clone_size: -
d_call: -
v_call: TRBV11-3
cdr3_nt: TGTGCCAGCAGCGTCCTCCGGGACACCAAAAACATTCAGTACTTC
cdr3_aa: CASSVLRDTKNIQYF

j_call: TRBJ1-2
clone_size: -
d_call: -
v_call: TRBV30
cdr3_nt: TGTGCCTCCTACCGAGGGAGAAGCAACTATGGCTACACCTTC
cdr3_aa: CASYRGRSNYGYTF

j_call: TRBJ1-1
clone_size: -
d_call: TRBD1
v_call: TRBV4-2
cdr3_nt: TGTGCCAGCAGCCACCAGACCGGGACAGGGAACACTGAAGCTTTCTTT
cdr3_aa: CASSHQTGTGNTEAFF

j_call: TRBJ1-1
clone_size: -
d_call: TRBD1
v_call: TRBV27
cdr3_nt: TGTGCCAGCAGTTTAAACCAGGGGGTGAACACTGAAGCTTTCTTT
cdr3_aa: CASSLNQGVNTEAFF

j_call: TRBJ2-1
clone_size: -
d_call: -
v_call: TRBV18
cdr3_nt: TGTGCCAGCTCACCAGGGGGGATCTCCTACAATGAGCAGTTCTTC
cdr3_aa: CASSPGGISYNEQFF

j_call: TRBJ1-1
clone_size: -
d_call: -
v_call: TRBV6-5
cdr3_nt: TGTGCCAGCAGTTACTCCCGGGGAACTGAAGCTTTCTTT
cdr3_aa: CASSYSRGTEAFF

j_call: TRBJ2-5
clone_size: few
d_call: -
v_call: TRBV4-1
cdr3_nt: TGCGCCAGCAGCCCACCTCCCCCCCCGGGAGAGACCCAGTACTTC
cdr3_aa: CASSPPPPPGETQYF

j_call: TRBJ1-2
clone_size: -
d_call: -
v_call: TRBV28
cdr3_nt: TGTGCCAGCAGTTCCATCTCGCCAGGCAACTATGGCTACACCTTC
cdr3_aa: CASSSISPGNYGYTF

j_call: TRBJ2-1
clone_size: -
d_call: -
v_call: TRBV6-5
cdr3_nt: TGTGCCAGCAGTTACTCTGTAGGAGACGATGAGCAGTTCTTC
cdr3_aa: CASSYSVGDDEQFF

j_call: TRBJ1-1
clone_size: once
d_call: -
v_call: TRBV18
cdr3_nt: TGTGCCAGCTCCCCTACCCAGAACACTGAAGCTTTCTTT
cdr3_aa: CASSPTQNTEAFF